There are a few counts of the clone carrying this T cell receptor beta chain. MiXCR, run by TCRdb on the 5' RACE reads, gives a single entry per CDR3 protein. The data contain a few hundred thousand distinct CDR3 sequences, just under 20% of them singletons. This entry is derived from a study of T-cell memory formation after mild COVID-19. CDR3 length equals 13 residues. Germline CDR1 SGHRS, CDR2 YFSETQ. The V end was cut by 5 bases, the J end by 8 bases, with 16 bases between. This clonotype was sampled from a man between 18 and 29 years old who had mild COVID-19 (a few samples of this study predate the infection). Cell type and time point are not known. Sequencing was carried out using PBMCs or a T cell subset sorted from them (not recorded which). The chain uses TRBV5-1 and TRBJ1-2; D ambiguous. The CDR3 region is CASRTKPSMGYTF. As DNA, the CDR3 is TGCGCCAGCAGAACAAAGCCTTCTATGGGCTACACCTTC. Drawing the rest from reference TRBV5-1 and TRBJ1-2, the complete variable domain is KAGVTQTPRYLIKTRGQQVTLSCSPISGHRSVSWYQQTPGQGLQFLFEYFSETQRNKGNFPGRFSGRQFSNSRSEMNVSTLELGDSALYLCASRTKPSMGYTFGSGTRLTVV.